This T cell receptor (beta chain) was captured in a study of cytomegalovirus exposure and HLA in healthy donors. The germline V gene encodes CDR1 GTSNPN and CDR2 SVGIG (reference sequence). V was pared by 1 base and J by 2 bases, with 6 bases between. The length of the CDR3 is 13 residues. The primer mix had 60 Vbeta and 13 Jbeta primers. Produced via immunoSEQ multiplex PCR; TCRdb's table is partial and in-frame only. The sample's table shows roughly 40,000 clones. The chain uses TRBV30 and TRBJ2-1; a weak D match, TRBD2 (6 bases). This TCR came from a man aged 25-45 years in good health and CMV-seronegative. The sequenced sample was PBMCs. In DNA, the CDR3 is TGTGCCTGGAGTGGCGGGACCTACAATGAGCAGTTCTTC. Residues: CAWSGGTYNEQFF.